These 8 T cell receptor beta chains were all obtained from the same sample, sequenced in a study of T-cell reconstitution after alpha-beta-depleted transplantation in children. During its preparation, the TCRbeta library received unique molecular identifiers. TCRdb analysed the PCR reads with MiXCR anew, one entry per CDR3 protein. The sample yields approximately 400,000 distinct CDR3 sequences, approximately 10% seen once. The sequencing here drew on PBMCs from the stem cell graft donor, taken from the stem cell graft. Source of these receptors: a human donor who donated a stem cell graft to a child with acute myeloid leukemia.

This clonotype occurred many times. The chain links TRBV5-1 to TRBJ2-1; TRBD2 matches 9 bases. J lost 7 bases, V lost 1 base, and 9 bases had no gene match. The V gene's germline CDR1 is SGHRS and CDR2 YFSETQ. The CDR3 spans 16 residues. The CDR3 loop reads CASSLSGAGGQNEQFF. The DNA for the CDR3 is TGCGCCAGCAGCTTGTCAGGGGCGGGGGGGCAAAATGAGCAGTTCTTC.

This clonotype showed up many times. J is TRBJ1-6 and V is TRBV30, with 11 positions matching TRBD1. Germline V CDR1 and CDR2: GTSNPN, SVGIG (reference sequence). V lost 0 bases to trimming and J lost 7 bases; unmatched junction nucleotides: 8. The CDR3 sequence is 17 residues long. The CDR3 reads CAWSVNGQGAWNSPLHF. The DNA for the CDR3 is TGTGCCTGGAGTGTAAACGGACAGGGGGCTTGGAATTCACCCCTCCACTTT.

The sample holds a few counts of this clonotype. This rearrangement joins TRBV20-1 to TRBJ2-7; 15 positions agree with TRBD2. This CDR3 contains 13 residues. From germline, CDR1 is DFQATT and CDR2 SNEGSKA (reference sequence). In DNA form, the CDR3 reads TGCGGACTAGCGGGAGGGTTGGGCTACGAGCAGTACTTC. This sequence encodes CGLAGGLGYEQYF.

This sequence joins TRBV7-2 and TRBJ2-3; weak D call: TRBD2 (6 bases). V lost 5 bases to trimming and J lost 0 bases, with 12 bases between them. Germline CDR1 is SGHTA and CDR2 is FQGNSA. CDR3 length: 15 amino acids. The CDR3 DNA is TGTGCCAGCAGCACGGACTACCTCAGCACAGATACGCAGTATTTT. It is translated as CASSTDYLSTDTQYF.

Ten or more counts support this clonotype. The chain combines TRBV20-1 with TRBJ2-7; D unclear. This CDR3 has 13 residues. Between the trimmed V and J ends, which lost 3 bases and 1 base, there was a span of 10 bases. The germline V gene has CDR1 DFQATT and CDR2 SNEGSKA (reference sequence). The DNA for the CDR3 is TGCAGTGCTAGGGCCGGCGTTTCCTACGAGCAGTACTTC. This translates into CSARAGVSYEQYF.

Remarks on this clonotype: A read error may account for a junction end that differs from germline. This sequence joins TRBV29-1 and TRBJ1-1, with unresolved D. Germline V lookup: CDR1 SQVTM, CDR2 ANQGSEA. CDR3 length: 13 amino acids. CDR3 in amino acids: CSVAPRMNTETFF. Written as DNA, the CDR3 is TGCAGCGTTGCCCCCCGCATGAACACTGAAACTTTCTTT.

This chain uses TRBV7-2 with TRBJ1-1, with unresolved D. CDR1 is SGHTA, CDR2 FQGNSA, per germline. Trimming left V 6 bases short and J 1 base short, with 9 bases between. CDR3 length equals 13 residues. As DNA, the CDR3 is TGTGCCAGCAGGCGGCCAGGGAACACTGAAGCTTTCTTT. This codes for CASRRPGNTEAFF. The full variable domain, completed using reference TRBV7-2 and TRBJ1-1, is GAGVSQSPSNKVTEKGKDVELRCDPISGHTALYWYRQSLGQGLEFLIYFQGNSAPDKSGLPSDRFSAERTGGSVSTLTIQRTQQEDSAVYLCASRRPGNTEAFFGQGTRLTVV.

This clonotype was seen more than once but under ten times. V and J are TRBV30 and TRBJ1-2, with a weak D call TRBD1 (5 bases). The length of the CDR3 is 13 residues. Trimming removed 1 base from V and 7 bases from J, with 13 bases in between. From germline, CDR1 is GTSNPN and CDR2 SVGIG (reference sequence). The CDR3 protein is CAWSAARVGGYTF. The DNA for the CDR3 is TGTGCCTGGAGTGCCGCCAGGGTCGGTGGCTACACCTTC.